Below, 20 T cell receptor beta chains from the same sample are listed, as sequenced in a study of blood T cells in healthy people across ages. A second PCR of 7 to 11 cycles used a sample-barcoded 5' primer and a J-beta primer mix. TCRdb re-called the 5' RACE reads with MiXCR, one entry per CDR3 protein. The profile shows about 670,000 distinct CDR3 sequences, over 40% of them singletons. Sequenced input: blood. Source of these receptors: a woman over 75 in good health.

This clonotype was found a few times. This chain joins TRBV18 and TRBJ2-1; a possible D gene is TRBD1 (6 bases). The V and J ends lost 3 bases and 9 bases respectively, with 9 bases between them. Germline V gene sequence: CDR1 KGHSH, CDR2 LQKENI. The CDR3 spans 12 residues. CDR3 DNA sequence: TGTGCCAGCTCACCCCACAGGGTTGAGCAGTTCTTC. It encodes CASSPHRVEQFF.

CDR3 DNA: TGCGCCAGCAGCCTGGTCACACCGAACACCGGGGAGCTGTTTTTT. Protein: CASSLVTPNTGELFF. This chain connects TRBV5-1 to TRBJ2-2; D uncertain. Germline loops: CDR1 SGHRS, CDR2 YFSETQ. Trimming shortened V by 4 bases and J by 0 bases, and 10 bases separated the two germline ends. The CDR3 is made up of 15 amino acids.

For the CDR3, the DNA is TGTGCCAGCAGTGGGTTTAATTCACCCCTCCACTTT. Its translation: CASSGFNSPLHF. The V and J genes are TRBV6-2 or TRBV6-3 and TRBJ1-6; D unclear. Trimming removed 5 bases at V and 6 bases at J, with 5 bases between. The germline gives CDR1 MNHEY, CDR2 SVGEGT. The CDR3 is made up of 12 amino acids.

The V and J genes are TRBV4-1 and TRBJ2-3; 11 bases match TRBD2. V shed 5 bases and J 3 bases; nucleotides not matched to a gene: 7. This CDR3 has 16 residues. Germline V gene sequence: CDR1 MGHRA, CDR2 YSYEKL. CDR3 DNA sequence: TGCGCCAGCAGCTCCCGACTAGCGGGGATTACAGATACGCAGTATTTT. This sequence encodes CASSSRLAGITDTQYF.

The chain joins TRBV20-1 to TRBJ2-6, with D unclear. The CDR3 is 13 amino acids. Trimming took off 5 bases at V and 6 bases at J, with 11 bases between the two ends. In germline, CDR1 is DFQATT, CDR2 SNEGSKA (reference sequence). The CDR3 DNA reads TGCAGTGCTCTCAAGACTGCGGCCAACGTCCTGACTTTC. Translating gives CSALKTAANVLTF.

Regarding this clonotype: At one end the junction does not follow the germline gene, possibly because of a read error. This chain links TRBV7-2 with TRBJ2-1; weak D call: TRBD1 (6 bases). The CDR3 contains 14 residues. Germline V gene lookup returns CDR1 SGHTA and CDR2 FQGNSA. DNA for the CDR3: TGTGCCAGCAGCCGCCAGGGGACCTACAATGGGCAGTTCTTC. It is translated as CASSRQGTYNGQFF.

Only a few counts were recorded for this clonotype. The rearrangement uses TRBV25-1 and TRBJ2-4, with a weak D call TRBD1 (5 bases). V lost 7 bases and J 8 bases, leaving 21 bases between the germline ends. From germline, CDR1 is MGHDK and CDR2 SYGVNS. The CDR3 has 15 residues. CDR3 protein: CASTPLGEGQDIQYF. In DNA form, the CDR3 reads TGTGCCAGCACCCCATTAGGTGAAGGACAAGACATTCAGTACTTC.

This clonotype has at least ten counts. The rearrangement joins TRBV5-6 to TRBJ2-1; 10 bases align to TRBD1. This CDR3 spans 16 amino acids. V gave up 2 bases and J gave up 7 bases; unmatched junction bases: 9. CDR1 and CDR2 from the germline V gene are SGHDT and YYEEEE. The CDR3 here is CASSFRGTGARNEQFF. In nucleotides, the CDR3 is TGTGCCAGCAGCTTTAGGGGGACAGGGGCAAGGAATGAGCAGTTCTTC.

This clonotype has a handful of counts. The chain is built from TRBV2 and TRBJ2-1, with TRBD2 matching 7 bases. V trimming: 6 bases; J trimming: 5 bases; junction bases outside the gene matches: 13. The CDR3 contains 16 residues. Germline CDR1 SNHLY, CDR2 FYNNEI. The CDR3 DNA reads as TGTGCCAGCAGCCTCCGACTAGCCCGATCCGACAATGAGCAGTTCTTC. Its protein product is CASSLRLARSDNEQFF.

This clonotype was found a few times. V gene TRBV7-3 combines with J gene TRBJ2-1; D call uncertain. The CDR3 spans 16 residues. The germline V gene has CDR1 SGHTA and CDR2 FQGTGA. V was shortened by 2 bases and J by 2 bases, with 13 bases between the two germline ends. The CDR3 DNA reads TGTGCCAGCAGCTTAGCCCCGGCAGTTACCTACAATGAGCAGTTCTTC. This encodes CASSLAPAVTYNEQFF.

As to this clonotype: This may stem from a read error, because a much larger clone lies one nucleotide away. This chain links TRBV28 with TRBJ1-2; the match to TRBD1 covers 9 bases. The CDR3 has 15 amino acids. The germline gives CDR1 MDHEN, CDR2 SYDVKM. CDR3: CTSRFSGQGKDGYTF. The CDR3 coding sequence is TGTACCAGCAGATTCTCCGGACAGGGGAAGGATGGCTACACCTTC.

The V call is TRBV4-2, the J call TRBJ1-2; the D gene is possibly TRBD1 (6 bases). CDR3 size: 15 residues. Germline V CDR1 and CDR2: LGHNA, YNFKEQ. Trimming stripped 5 bases from V and 8 bases from J, with 21 bases between. This CDR3 is CASSDHRASGGGYTF. The CDR3 region has the DNA TGTGCCAGCAGCGACCACAGGGCCTCGGGGGGCGGCTACACCTTC.

Regarding this clonotype: Relative to the germline gene, one junction end is altered; a read error may explain this. The V and J genes are TRBV12-3 or TRBV12-4 and TRBJ2-7, with 14 bases that match TRBD2. CDR3 length: 15 amino acids. CDR3: CTSTSTGLAGVEQYF. Written as DNA, the CDR3 is TGTACCAGCACCTCAACGGGACTAGCGGGAGTGGAGCAGTACTTC.

This clonotype has a count of ten or more. The DNA for the CDR3 is TGTGCCAGCAGTTTTGCAGGGACTAAAAACATTCAGTACTTC. Translating gives CASSFAGTKNIQYF. This sequence joins TRBV27 and TRBJ2-4, with a possible D match to TRBD2 (6 bases). V shed 3 bases and J shed 4 bases, with 10 bases lying between them. Germline lookup yields CDR1 MNHEY and CDR2 SMNVEV (reference sequence). This CDR3 comprises 14 residues.

The rearrangement links TRBV11-2 to TRBJ2-3; perhaps D is TRBD1 or TRBD2 (5 bases each). Trimming pared 4 bases from V and 0 bases from J, leaving 11 bases between. The CDR3 runs to 15 residues. CDR1 is SGHAT and CDR2 is FQNNGV in the germline V gene. CDR3: CASSSRGYSTDTQYF. In DNA form, the CDR3 reads TGTGCCAGCAGCTCGAGGGGCTATAGCACAGATACGCAGTATTTT.

J is TRBJ2-3 and V is TRBV27; 12 bases map to TRBD1. The germline V gene has CDR1 MNHEY and CDR2 SMNVEV (reference sequence). The CDR3 covers 15 residues. J was trimmed by 10 bases and V by 3 bases; bases with no gene match: 8. CDR3 sequence: CASSFLGQGADAQYF. CDR3 sequence (DNA): TGTGCCAGCAGTTTTTTGGGACAGGGGGCGGATGCGCAGTATTTT.

This chain connects TRBV2 to TRBJ1-2, with D hard to call. With 2 bases removed from V and 5 bases from J, the gap between germline ends came to 9 bases. The CDR3 spans 13 residues. Germline values: CDR1 SNHLY, CDR2 FYNNEI. The DNA of the CDR3 is TGTGCCAGCAGTGAATCGTGGGATTATGGCTACACCTTC. It is translated as CASSESWDYGYTF.

This clonotype came up many times. This chain joins TRBV7-2 and TRBJ2-1; D gene ambiguous. The V and J ends lost 5 bases and 3 bases respectively, with 11 bases between them. The CDR3 extends over 14 amino acids. The V gene's germline CDR1 is SGHTA and CDR2 FQGNSA. The CDR3 spells CASSPASVYNEQFF. CDR3 DNA sequence: TGTGCCAGCAGCCCCGCGTCAGTCTACAATGAGCAGTTCTTC.

The V call is TRBV5-5, the J call TRBJ2-5; D is uncertain. The J call may be mistaken, given a closer DNA end match to TRBJ2-7. The CDR3 runs to 13 residues. Per the germline V gene, CDR1 is SGHKS and CDR2 is YYEKEE (reference sequence). CDR3 sequence: CASSLTHFYEQYF. In nucleotides, the CDR3 is TGTGCCAGCAGCTTAACTCACTTCTACGAGCAGTACTTC.

This clonotype was seen repeatedly, ten times or more. The chain has TRBV9 and TRBJ1-2; 9 bases match TRBD1. The CDR3 totals 15 residues. Unmatched junction bases numbered 8, after V lost 0 bases and J lost 8 bases. Looked up from germline, CDR1 is SGDLS and CDR2 is YYNGEE. The CDR3 nucleotides read TGTGCCAGCAGCGTAGCGGGACAGGGACAAGAAGGCTACACCTTC. It codes for CASSVAGQGQEGYTF.